Below are 13 T cell receptor beta chains sequenced from a single sample in a study of OX40 agonist ivuxolimab in advanced cancers. Produced via immunoSEQ multiplex PCR; TCRdb's table is partial and in-frame only. The repertoire holds nearly 55,000 clones, with roughly 81% as singletons. The specimen was CD4+ or CD8+ T cells sorted from blood, collected in a trial of the OX40 agonist ivuxolimab. These receptors all come from an adult with an advanced solid tumor such as melanoma, head and neck, liver or kidney cancer.

V usage is TRBV5-1 and J usage is TRBJ2-5; D is tentatively TRBD1 or TRBD2 (5 bases each). Between the trimmed V and J ends, which lost 4 bases and 1 base, there was a span of 11 bases. The CDR3 loop spans 14 amino acids. CDR1 is SGHRS, CDR2 YFSETQ, per germline. CDR3 DNA: TGCGCCAGCAGCGTAACCGGGACCCAAGAGACCCAGTACTTC. Protein: CASSVTGTQETQYF.

This chain uses TRBV27 with TRBJ1-6, with D perhaps TRBD1 (6 bases). Germline CDR1 is MNHEY and CDR2 is SMNVEV (reference sequence). V dropped 5 bases and J dropped 0 bases, with 17 bases sitting between them. The CDR3 has 18 amino acids. CDR3 DNA sequence: TGTGCCAGCAGTGTTTACAGGGCTTCCGGCTCCTATAATTCACCCCTCCACTTT. Translated, it gives CASSVYRASGSYNSPLHF.

CDR3 in amino acids: CAWNQGVAGELYEQYF. CDR3 nucleotides: TGTGCCTGGAACCAAGGGGTAGCGGGAGAGCTCTACGAGCAGTACTTC. The chain combines TRBV30 with TRBJ2-7; TRBD2 agrees at 9 bases. Germline CDR1 GTSNPN, CDR2 SVGIG (reference sequence). The V and J ends lost 4 bases and 3 bases, in that order; junction bases with no gene match: 13. The CDR3 is made up of 16 amino acids. Full variable domain (rest looked up from reference TRBV30 and TRBJ2-7): SQTIHQWPATLVQPVGSPLSLECTVEGTSNPNLYWYRQAAGRGLQLLFYSVGIGQISSEVPQNLSASRPQDRQFILSSKKLLLSDSGFYLCAWNQGVAGELYEQYFGPGTRLTVT.

The table lists this clone with a few counts. The V gene is TRBV7-9, the J gene TRBJ2-1; TRBD2 matches 7 bases. The CDR3 spans 18 residues. Germline V gene sequence: CDR1 SEHNR, CDR2 FQNEAQ (reference sequence). The trim removed 5 bases at V and 5 bases at J, leaving 18 bases unmatched. CDR3 coding DNA: TGTGCCAGCAGCCCCGACCGGACTAGTCGAGCGGGAAACAATGAGCAGTTCTTC. This sequence encodes CASSPDRTSRAGNNEQFF. The variable domain in full, with the rest retrieved from reference TRBV7-9 and TRBJ2-1, is DTGVSQNPRHKITKRGQNVTFRCDPISEHNRLYWYRQTLGQGPEFLTYFQNEAQLEKSRLLSDRFSAERPKGSFSTLEIQRTEQGDSAMYLCASSPDRTSRAGNNEQFFGPGTRLTVL.

The chain employs TRBV7-2 and TRBJ2-7, with D tentatively TRBD2 (6 bases). There are 15 residues in the CDR3. Trimming cost V 5 bases and J 2 bases, with 16 bases left between them. CDR1 is SGHTA and CDR2 is FQGNSA in the germline V gene. Here the CDR3 DNA reads TGTGCCAGCAGCCTCCGGGACTTCCTTGCCTACGAGCAGTACTTC. Translation: CASSLRDFLAYEQYF.

This clone has a handful of counts. V is TRBV18 and J is TRBJ2-2; 9 bases line up with TRBD2. Germline loops: CDR1 KGHSH, CDR2 LQKENI. The V and J ends lost 3 bases and 7 bases, in that order; junction bases with no gene match: 9. The CDR3 has 16 residues. The DNA for the CDR3 is TGTGCCAGCTCACCGCAAAGCGGGAGGTCCATCGGGGAGCTGTTTTTT. This codes for CASSPQSGRSIGELFF.

This chain links TRBV19 with TRBJ2-1; D possibly uses TRBD1 or TRBD2 (5 bases each). The CDR3 is made up of 14 amino acids. V dropped 0 bases and J dropped 6 bases, with 9 bases sitting between them. In germline, CDR1 is LNHDA, CDR2 SQIVND (reference sequence). The CDR3 nucleotides are TGTGCCAGTAGTATAGATCGTGGGGGCAATGAGCAGTTCTTC. It translates to CASSIDRGGNEQFF.

This clone has a single count. The chain employs TRBV7-2 and TRBJ1-5; 8 positions match TRBD1. Germline V gene lookup returns CDR1 SGHTA and CDR2 FQGNSA. V was clipped by 3 bases and J by 11 bases; unmatched bases: 3. The length of the CDR3 is 12 residues. CDR3 amino acids: CASSFLGQAQHF. CDR3 nucleotide sequence: TGTGCCAGCAGCTTCCTGGGACAGGCCCAGCATTTT.

This clone appeared a few times. V is TRBV28 and J is TRBJ1-1; unclear D gene. The V end was cut by 10 bases, the J end by 8 bases, with 11 bases between. CDR1 and CDR2 from the germline V gene are MDHEN and SYDVKM. The CDR3 has 10 amino acids. CDR3 region: CATERTEAFF. As DNA, the CDR3 is TGTGCCACCGAGCGGACGGAAGCTTTCTTT.

The genes are TRBV7-9 and TRBJ1-1, with unresolved D. The CDR3 has 13 residues. Trimming took 3 bases from V and 6 from J, leaving 11 bases between them. The germline gives CDR1 SEHNR, CDR2 FQNEAQ (reference sequence). The CDR3 is CASSFVLGPEAFF. The DNA for the CDR3 is TGTGCCAGCAGCTTTGTCCTCGGACCTGAAGCTTTCTTT.

This chain links TRBV7-9 with TRBJ1-3, with D unclear. In germline, CDR1 is SEHNR, CDR2 FQNEAQ (reference sequence). CDR3 length: 12 residues. Trimming took 4 bases from V and 4 from J, leaving 5 bases between them. CDR3 sequence reads: CASSSIGNTIYF. Written as DNA, the CDR3 is TGTGCCAGCAGCTCCATCGGAAACACCATATATTTT.

The chain has TRBV28 and TRBJ1-2, with a tentative D call TRBD1 (5 bases). This CDR3 is 13 amino acids long. Germline V gene data show CDR1 as MDHEN and CDR2 as SYDVKM. With 3 bases removed from V and 4 bases from J, the gap between germline ends came to 9 bases. The CDR3 protein is CASSLGQGYGYTF. The CDR3 DNA reads as TGTGCCAGCAGTTTGGGCCAGGGCTATGGCTACACCTTC.

A single count supports this clone. This sequence joins TRBV27 and TRBJ2-1, with a tentative D call TRBD1 (5 bases). The V gene lost 4 bases and the J gene lost 1 base, with 17 bases spanning the gap. CDR1 is MNHEY, CDR2 SMNVEV, per germline (reference sequence). This CDR3 has 17 residues. The CDR3 here is CASSSLTGIRSYNEQFF. The DNA for the CDR3 is TGTGCCAGCAGTTCCCTCACAGGTATTCGATCCTACAATGAGCAGTTCTTC.